The 29 T cell receptor beta chains presented below share a single source sample, sequenced in a study of cytomegalovirus exposure and HLA in healthy donors. The PCR made use of 60 Vbeta and 13 Jbeta primers. The protocol was immunoSEQ multiplex PCR, while the TCRdb copy is restricted to in-frame clones and leaves out a portion. Here the sample spans approximately 140,000 clones, around 80% being singletons. The specimen sequenced was PBMCs. The receptors derive from a man younger than 30 in good health and CMV-seropositive.

V is TRBV5-6 and J is TRBJ2-7, with 14 positions matching TRBD2. The germline gives CDR1 SGHDT, CDR2 YYEEEE. CDR3 length equals 18 residues. Unmatched junction bases numbered 9, after V lost 0 bases and J lost 4 bases. The chain's CDR3 is CASSLAETSGRAGYEQYF. The CDR3 DNA is TGTGCCAGCAGCTTGGCCGAGACTAGCGGGAGGGCCGGGTACGAGCAGTACTTC. The full variable domain, with the rest looked up from reference TRBV5-6 and TRBJ2-7, is DAGVTQSPTHLIKTRGQQVTLRCSPKSGHDTVSWYQQALGQGPQFIFQYYEEEERQRGNFPDRFSGHQFPNYSSELNVNALLLGDSALYLCASSLAETSGRAGYEQYFGPGTRLTVT.

Concerning this clone itself: At one end the junction does not follow the germline gene, possibly because of a read error. CDR3 in amino acids: CSSSFGLQGDYGYTF. Here the CDR3 DNA reads TGTTCCAGCAGCTTTGGGCTACAGGGAGACTATGGCTACACCTTC. The V gene is TRBV7-9, the J gene TRBJ1-2; D is perhaps TRBD1 (6 bases). The CDR3 contains 15 residues. CDR1 and CDR2 (germline): SEHNR, FQNEAQ (reference sequence).

CDR3 nucleotides: TGTGCCAGCAGCTTATTCGAAGAGGGTGAAGCTTTCTTT. Translating gives CASSLFEEGEAFF. This chain links TRBV11-2 with TRBJ1-1; the D is unclear. The V gene lost 2 bases and the J gene lost 7 bases, with 11 bases spanning the gap. Germline CDR1 and CDR2: SGHAT and FQNNGV. The CDR3 covers 13 residues. Full variable domain (outside the CDR3, taken from reference TRBV11-2 and TRBJ1-1): EAGVAQSPRYKIIEKRQSVAFWCNPISGHATLYWYQQILGQGPKLLIQFQNNGVVDDSQLPKDRFSAERLKGVDSTLKIQPAKLEDSAVYLCASSLFEEGEAFFGQGTRLTVV.

V is TRBV5-1 and J is TRBJ1-2; 8 bases map to TRBD1. Germline lookup yields CDR1 SGHRS and CDR2 YFSETQ. V was pared by 0 bases and J by 7 bases, with 8 bases of the junction left unmatched. This CDR3 has 15 amino acids. The CDR3, as DNA: TGCGCCAGCAGCTTGGCCGGACAGGGTGAAGGTGGCTACACCTTC. As protein: CASSLAGQGEGGYTF.

V and J are TRBV30 and TRBJ2-2; TRBD2 is a possible D gene (5 bases). The germline CDR1 and CDR2 sequences are GTSNPN and SVGIG (reference sequence). CDR3 length: 16 residues. The V end was cut by 1 base, the J end by 0 bases, with 12 bases between. This CDR3 reads CAWSASGEPNTGELFF. The DNA of the CDR3 is TGTGCCTGGAGTGCCAGCGGAGAACCGAACACCGGGGAGCTGTTTTTT.

The chain recombines TRBV2 with TRBJ2-3; maybe TRBD1 (5 bases). Germline lookup yields CDR1 SNHLY and CDR2 FYNNEI. This CDR3 has 13 amino acids. V lost 9 bases and J 2 bases, leaving 12 bases between the germline ends. This CDR3 reads CARQDSNTDTQYF. The DNA for the CDR3 is TGTGCCAGACAGGATTCAAACACAGATACGCAGTATTTT.

Only a few counts were recorded for this clone. This chain connects TRBV5-4 to TRBJ2-2; the match to TRBD1 covers 8 bases. Germline loops: CDR1 SGHNT, CDR2 YYREEE (reference sequence). V was pared by 2 bases and J by 7 bases, with 10 bases of the junction left unmatched. CDR3 size: 16 residues. This chain's CDR3 is CASSLTPGQEGGELFF. The CDR3 nucleotides are TGTGCCAGCAGCTTAACTCCGGGACAGGAAGGCGGGGAGCTGTTTTTT.

The chain recombines TRBV25-1 with TRBJ1-6, with 7 bases matching TRBD1. Germline lookup yields CDR1 MGHDK and CDR2 SYGVNS. Unmatched junction bases numbered 9, after V lost 5 bases and J lost 5 bases. There are 16 residues in the CDR3. This CDR3 is CASSQLADRDNSPLHF. For the CDR3, the DNA is TGTGCCAGCAGTCAACTTGCAGACAGGGATAATTCACCCCTCCACTTT.

The CDR3 is CASSQGTAGRSDTQYF. CDR3 nucleotides: TGTGCCAGCAGCCAAGGCACAGCGGGTAGGTCAGATACGCAGTATTTT. The chain couples TRBV4-2 to TRBJ2-3; possibly TRBD2 for D (6 bases). In germline, CDR1 is LGHNA, CDR2 YNFKEQ. The germline V and J ends were trimmed by 1 base and 4 bases, with 15 bases remaining between them. There are 16 residues in the CDR3.

The V gene is TRBV2, the J gene TRBJ1-5; 10 nucleotides agree with TRBD1. CDR3 length: 15 amino acids. J was trimmed by 1 base and V by 5 bases; bases with no gene match: 2. Germline values: CDR1 SNHLY, CDR2 FYNNEI. CDR3 amino acids: CASSPTGGSNQPQHF. Here the CDR3 DNA reads TGTGCCAGCAGTCCGACAGGGGGCAGCAATCAGCCCCAGCATTTT.

The rearrangement links TRBV5-6 to TRBJ2-7, with a weak D call TRBD2 (5 bases). V shed 0 bases and J shed 3 bases, with 16 bases lying between them. The CDR3 totals 16 residues. Germline V gene sequence: CDR1 SGHDT, CDR2 YYEEEE. CDR3 bases: TGTGCCAGCAGCTTGGATGCGGGTTGGGAGATCTACGAGCAGTACTTC. Its protein is CASSLDAGWEIYEQYF.

The rearrangement links TRBV19 to TRBJ1-2; 8 nucleotides match TRBD1. CDR3 length: 16 amino acids. Germline CDR1 and CDR2: LNHDA and SQIVND (reference sequence). V trimming: 0 bases; J trimming: 3 bases; junction bases outside the gene matches: 6. CDR3 region: CASSIDPTGGDYGYTF. CDR3 bases: TGTGCCAGTAGTATAGATCCCACAGGGGGTGACTATGGCTACACCTTC.

The chain has TRBV19 and TRBJ2-4; a possible D gene is TRBD1 (5 bases). Germline assignment: CDR1 LNHDA and CDR2 SQIVND (reference sequence). The CDR3 runs to 16 residues. V was cut by 5 bases and J by 1 base, with 15 bases left in between. CDR3 DNA: TGTGCCAGTAGTCGGCCTGGTGGGGCCGCCAAAAACATTCAGTACTTC. Its translation is CASSRPGGAAKNIQYF. The full variable domain, with the rest looked up from reference TRBV19 and TRBJ2-4, is DGGITQSPKYLFRKEGQNVTLSCEQNLNHDAMYWYRQDPGQGLRLIYYSQIVNDFQKGDIAEGYSVSREKKESFPLTVTSAQKNPTAFYLCASSRPGGAAKNIQYFGAGTRLSVL.

V usage is TRBV29-1 and J usage is TRBJ1-1; D unresolved. Trimming removed 5 bases at V and 11 bases at J, with 15 bases between. The CDR3 covers 11 residues. Per germline, CDR1 SQVTM and CDR2 ANQGSEA. The CDR3 bases are TGCAGCGTTCATCCCTCAGAGCGGGCTTTCTTT. Protein: CSVHPSERAFF.

The V call is TRBV7-9, the J call TRBJ2-1, with TRBD1 matching over 10 bases. The CDR3 runs 15 residues. Germline V lookup: CDR1 SEHNR, CDR2 FQNEAQ (reference sequence). Germline trimming cut 3 bases from V and 8 bases from J; bases unmatched to any gene: 7. CDR3 residues: CASSFTGTGVDEQFF. As DNA, the CDR3 is TGTGCCAGCAGCTTCACCGGGACAGGGGTCGATGAGCAGTTCTTC.

This chain links TRBV5-1 with TRBJ2-3; D is unclear. Germline V lookup: CDR1 SGHRS, CDR2 YFSETQ. V shed 4 bases and J shed 2 bases, with 5 bases lying between them. There are 12 residues in the CDR3. The CDR3 spells CASSRDTDTQYF. The CDR3 DNA follows: TGCGCCAGCAGCCGCGACACAGATACGCAGTATTTT.

This sequence joins TRBV6-5 and TRBJ2-5; D possibly corresponds to TRBD2 (6 bases). Trimming left V 5 bases short and J 5 bases short, with 12 bases between. The CDR3 extends over 13 amino acids. Germline lookup yields CDR1 MNHEY and CDR2 SVGAGI. For the CDR3, the DNA is TGTGCCAGCAGTGGGACTTTTCTTGAGACCCAGTACTTC. It specifies CASSGTFLETQYF.

The rearrangement links TRBV7-9 to TRBJ2-7; 7 bases align to TRBD1. CDR1 is SEHNR, CDR2 FQNEAQ, per germline (reference sequence). The CDR3 totals 14 residues. Germline trimming cut 5 bases from V and 2 bases from J; bases unmatched to any gene: 6. In nucleotides, the CDR3 is TGTGCCAGCAGCCCTCCGGGACAGACCTACGAGCAGTACTTC. Translated, it gives CASSPPGQTYEQYF.

This sequence joins TRBV7-8 and TRBJ2-7; maybe TRBD1 (8 bases). Germline V lookup: CDR1 SGHVS, CDR2 FQNEAQ. Trimming took off 10 bases at V and 2 bases at J, with 15 bases between the two ends. The CDR3 covers 13 residues. CDR3 protein: CATQGGDAYEQYF. CDR3 nucleotide sequence: TGTGCCACACAGGGGGGGGACGCCTACGAGCAGTACTTC.

The rearrangement joins TRBV10-2 to TRBJ1-1; D may be TRBD1 (5 bases). The CDR3 is made up of 14 amino acids. V was pared by 0 bases and J by 4 bases, with 9 bases between. Germline V gene data show CDR1 as WSHSY and CDR2 as SAAADI. The DNA of the CDR3 is TGCGCCAGCAGTGAGTCTAGGAGGGGCACTGAAGCTTTCTTT. Residues: CASSESRRGTEAFF.

The V call is TRBV6-4, the J call TRBJ2-1; TRBD2 agrees at 8 bases. With 3 bases clipped from V and 8 bases from J, the junction kept 9 bases outside the gene matches. Germline assignment: CDR1 MRHNA and CDR2 SNTAGT. The CDR3 has 15 amino acids. The CDR3: CASSEDRAGADEQFF. DNA for the CDR3: TGTGCCAGCAGTGAAGACAGAGCGGGAGCGGATGAGCAGTTCTTC.

J is TRBJ2-5 and V is TRBV7-2; TRBD2 is a possible D gene (5 bases). CDR1 is SGHTA, CDR2 FQGNSA, per germline. CDR3 length: 15 amino acids. With 0 bases removed from V and 5 bases from J, the gap between germline ends came to 13 bases. In DNA, the CDR3 is TGTGCCAGCAGCTTAGCCGCGACGGGGTGGGAGACCCAGTACTTC. Its protein product is CASSLAATGWETQYF. The full variable domain, rest sourced from reference TRBV7-2 and TRBJ2-5, is GAGVSQSPSNKVTEKGKDVELRCDPISGHTALYWYRQSLGQGLEFLIYFQGNSAPDKSGLPSDRFSAERTGGSVSTLTIQRTQQEDSAVYLCASSLAATGWETQYFGPGTRLLVL.

This chain connects TRBV9 to TRBJ2-3, with TRBD1 matching over 9 bases. Germline V lookup: CDR1 SGDLS, CDR2 YYNGEE. The CDR3 runs 17 residues. Trimming took 2 bases from V and 0 from J; bases not matched to a gene: 7. CDR3 nucleotide sequence: TGTGCCAGCAGCGTTCGAACCGGGACAGGGAGCACAGATACGCAGTATTTT. Translation: CASSVRTGTGSTDTQYF.

This clone has more than one count but fewer than ten. The V call is TRBV6-5, the J call TRBJ1-1, with a tentative D call TRBD1 (6 bases). Germline V lookup: CDR1 MNHEY, CDR2 SVGAGI. The CDR3 loop spans 15 amino acids. Trimming removed 4 bases from V and 0 bases from J, with 12 bases in between. CDR3 nucleotides: TGTGCCAGCAGTTCACCGGGACACTTGAACACTGAAGCTTTCTTT. Translation gives CASSSPGHLNTEAFF.

The chain uses TRBV9 and TRBJ1-1, with D tentatively TRBD1 (5 bases). The germline gives CDR1 SGDLS, CDR2 YYNGEE. Deletions cut 3 bases from V and 3 bases from J, with 18 bases between. The CDR3 runs 16 residues. The CDR3 spells CASSAPGIFLDTEAFF. The CDR3 DNA follows: TGTGCCAGCAGCGCCCCAGGGATTTTTTTAGACACTGAAGCTTTCTTT.

The CDR3 region has the DNA TGCGCCAGCAGCCAAGGGTTGGAGGGACTGAACTATGGCTACACCTTC. This sequence encodes CASSQGLEGLNYGYTF. The chain carries TRBV4-1 and TRBJ1-2, with a weak D call TRBD1 (5 bases). The CDR3 contains 16 residues. Germline lookup yields CDR1 MGHRA and CDR2 YSYEKL. Between the trimmed V and J ends, which lost 1 base and 2 bases, there was a span of 14 bases.

The chain is built from TRBV27 and TRBJ2-7; D gene uncertain. From germline, CDR1 is MNHEY and CDR2 SMNVEV (reference sequence). The CDR3 sequence is 14 residues long. Trimming cost V 7 bases and J 10 bases, with 23 bases left between them. DNA for the CDR3: TGTGCCAGCATGTTCATCGCAGGCCTACGTGAACAGTACTTC. As protein: CASMFIAGLREQYF.

The chain uses TRBV6-4 and TRBJ2-3, with no clear D. V lost 2 bases, J lost 6 bases, and 3 bases lay in between. In germline, CDR1 is MRHNA, CDR2 SNTAGT. This CDR3 region has 11 residues. CDR3 sequence (DNA): TGTGCCAGCAGTGACGAGGATACGCAGTATTTT. Its protein product is CASSDEDTQYF.

The V and J genes are TRBV18 and TRBJ1-1, with D perhaps matching TRBD1 (6 bases). The V gene's germline CDR1 is KGHSH and CDR2 LQKENI. V dropped 7 bases and J dropped 3 bases, with 18 bases sitting between them. The CDR3 has 15 amino acids. The CDR3 protein is CASLPSTGMDTEAFF. DNA of the CDR3: TGTGCCAGCTTACCCTCCACAGGGATGGACACTGAAGCTTTCTTT. Looking up the rest from reference TRBV18 and TRBJ1-1 gives the full variable domain: NAGVMQNPRHLVRRRGQEARLRCSPMKGHSHVYWYRQLPEEGLKFMVYLQKENIIDESGMPKERFSAEFPKEGPSILRIQQVVRGDSAAYFCASLPSTGMDTEAFFGQGTRLTVV.